The clone carrying this T cell receptor beta chain turned up a few times. Antigen specificity is unknown. This sample was taken from a study of T cells in Graves' hyperthyroidism and ophthalmopathy. Study-wide context: Peripheral blood was drawn at first diagnosis, prior to all treatment. The study's findings and limits: Ophthalmopathy, as predicted by the model, came a median 6.5 months after the prediction. A model using 13 V-J features told ophthalmopathy apart from stable hyperthyroidism.

There were TCR beta CDR3 regions amplified from RNA transcripts. The HTBI primer set served for first-round RT-PCR of the TCR CDR3. TCRdb processed the multiplex PCR reads anew with MiXCR; each CDR3 protein has one entry. The sample holds some 550,000 distinct CDR3 sequences, less than 25% seen once. The CDR3 is 15 amino acids. V was clipped by 4 bases and J by 4 bases, with 19 bases between them. In germline, CDR1 is DFQATT, CDR2 SNEGSKA (reference sequence). Newly diagnosed hyperthyroidism patients aged 18 to 65 years had disease lasting under 2 months. The chain recombines TRBV20-1 with TRBJ2-5, with D possibly matching TRBD2 (6 bases). Material: blood. This TCR was sampled from a young man with Graves' hyperthyroidism. The DNA for the CDR3 is TGCAGTGCTATCAACTCGGCGGGATCGGGAGAGACCCAGTACTTC. Translating gives CSAINSAGSGETQYF.